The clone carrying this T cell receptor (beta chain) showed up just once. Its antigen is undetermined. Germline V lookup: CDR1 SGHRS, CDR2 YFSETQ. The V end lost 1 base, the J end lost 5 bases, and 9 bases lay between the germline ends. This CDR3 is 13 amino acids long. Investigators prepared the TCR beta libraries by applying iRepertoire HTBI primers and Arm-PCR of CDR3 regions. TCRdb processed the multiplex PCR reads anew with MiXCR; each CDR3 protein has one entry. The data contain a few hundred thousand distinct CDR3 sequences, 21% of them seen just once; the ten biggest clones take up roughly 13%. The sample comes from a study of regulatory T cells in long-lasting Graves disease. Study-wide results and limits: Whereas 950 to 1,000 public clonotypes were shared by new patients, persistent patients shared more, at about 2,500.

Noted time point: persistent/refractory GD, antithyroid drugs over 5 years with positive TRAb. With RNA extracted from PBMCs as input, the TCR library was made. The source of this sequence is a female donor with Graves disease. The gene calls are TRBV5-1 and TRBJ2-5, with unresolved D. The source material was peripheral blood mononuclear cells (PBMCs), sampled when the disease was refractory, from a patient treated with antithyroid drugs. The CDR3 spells CASSLMVGETQYF. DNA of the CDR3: TGCGCCAGCAGCTTGATGGTTGGCGAGACCCAGTACTTC.